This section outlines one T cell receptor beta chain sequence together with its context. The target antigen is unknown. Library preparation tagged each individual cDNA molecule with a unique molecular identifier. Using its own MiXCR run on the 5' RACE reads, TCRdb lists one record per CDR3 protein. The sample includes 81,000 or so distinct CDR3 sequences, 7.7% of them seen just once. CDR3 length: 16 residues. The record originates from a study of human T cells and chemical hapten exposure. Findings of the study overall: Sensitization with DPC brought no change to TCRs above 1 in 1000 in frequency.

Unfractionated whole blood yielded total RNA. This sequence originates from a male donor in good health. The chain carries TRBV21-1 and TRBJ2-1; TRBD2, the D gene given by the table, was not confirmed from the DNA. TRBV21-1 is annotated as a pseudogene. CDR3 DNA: TGTGCCAGCAGCAAAGTTAGCGGGGGGGCCTACAATGAGCAGTTCTTC. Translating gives CASSKVSGGAYNEQFF.